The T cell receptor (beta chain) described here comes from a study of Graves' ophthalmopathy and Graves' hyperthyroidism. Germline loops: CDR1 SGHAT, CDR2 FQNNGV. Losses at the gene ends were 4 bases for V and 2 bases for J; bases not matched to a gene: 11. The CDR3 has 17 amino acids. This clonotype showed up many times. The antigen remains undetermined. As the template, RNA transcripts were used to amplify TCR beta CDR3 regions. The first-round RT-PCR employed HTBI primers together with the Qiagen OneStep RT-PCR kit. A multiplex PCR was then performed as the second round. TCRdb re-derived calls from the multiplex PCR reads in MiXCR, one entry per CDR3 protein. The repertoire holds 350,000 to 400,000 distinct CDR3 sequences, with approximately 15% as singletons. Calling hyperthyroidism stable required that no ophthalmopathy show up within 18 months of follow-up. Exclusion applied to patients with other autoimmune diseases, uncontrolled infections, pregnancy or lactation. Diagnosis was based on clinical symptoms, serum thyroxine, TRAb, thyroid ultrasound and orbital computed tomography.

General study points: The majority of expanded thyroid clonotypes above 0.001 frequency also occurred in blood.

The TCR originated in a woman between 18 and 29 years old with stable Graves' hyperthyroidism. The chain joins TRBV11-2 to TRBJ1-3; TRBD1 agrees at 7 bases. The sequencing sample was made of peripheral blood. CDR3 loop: CASSSPRTGKTGNTIYF. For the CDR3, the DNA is TGTGCCAGCAGCTCTCCCCGGACAGGAAAGACTGGAAACACCATATATTTT.